The sequence of this T cell receptor (beta chain) was determined in a study of shared clonotypes between healthy human individuals. Generated by immunoSEQ multiplex PCR, the TCRdb table keeps only in-frame clones and is missing some. The data contain around 2.5 million clones, roughly 93% of them singletons. Notes on this clone: Its matching antigen is unknown.

This CDR3 is built from 14 residues. Trimming removed 5 bases at V and 0 bases at J, with 11 bases between. Germline assignment: CDR1 SGHTA and CDR2 FQGNSA. Splitting of CD4+ cells produced CD45RA+ naive and CD45RA-negative memory subsets. Notes on the study in general: Non-shared clonotypes had lower generation probabilities than clonotypes shared by all four sorted-subset donors.

What was sequenced was naive CD4+ T cells from PBMCs. Subset denoted: CD45RA+ positively selected. The rearrangement links TRBV7-2 to TRBJ2-7; possibly TRBD2 for D (6 bases). The source is a man younger than 30 in good health. Some clones in this sample may be carry-over from other donors' samples. The CDR3 spells CASSISGNSYEQYF. The CDR3 nucleotides read TGTGCCAGCAGCATTAGCGGAAACTCCTACGAGCAGTACTTC.